Listed below are T cell receptor beta chains from one sample, sequenced in a study of T cells in Graves' hyperthyroidism and ophthalmopathy. A single record per CDR3 protein comes from TCRdb applying MiXCR to the multiplex PCR reads. The sample consists of approximately 610,000 distinct CDR3 sequences, roughly a sixth of them appearing once. Sequenced sample: blood. The receptor set was obtained from a woman under 30 with Graves' hyperthyroidism. Both conserved end residues are part of each CDR3. Fields, in order: clone size, V gene, D gene, J gene, CDR3 protein, CDR3 DNA. D genes are given only for firm matches. Expanded clones are given a class, and other clones once, few, many or no size at all.

size: few; V: TRBV30; D: TRBD2; J: TRBJ2-1; CDR3: CAWMGTMYNEQFF; DNA: TGTGCCTGGATGGGGACTATGTACAATGAGCAGTTCTTC
size: many; V: TRBV11-3; D: NA; J: TRBJ2-1; CDR3: CASSPDGFYNEQFF; DNA: TGTGCCAGCAGCCCGGACGGATTCTACAATGAGCAGTTCTTC
size: many; V: TRBV12-3/TRBV12-4; D: TRBD1; J: TRBJ1-1; CDR3: CASSLTGPEAFF; DNA: TGTGCCAGCAGCCTGACAGGGCCTGAAGCTTTCTTT
size: NA; V: TRBV20-1; D: NA; J: TRBJ1-1; CDR3: CSAMRGAGRDTEAFF; DNA: TGCAGTGCTATGCGGGGGGCAGGGAGGGACACTGAAGCTTTCTTT
size: many; V: TRBV27; D: NA; J: TRBJ2-5; CDR3: CASSLSKYPSTKTQYF; DNA: TGTGCCAGCAGTTTATCGAAGTACCCAAGTACGAAGACCCAGTACTTC
size: NA; V: TRBV9; D: NA; J: TRBJ2-1; CDR3: CASSPFVDALYNEQFF; DNA: TGTGCCAGCAGCCCGTTTGTTGACGCATTGTACAATGAGCAGTTCTTC
size: many; V: TRBV27; D: TRBD1; J: TRBJ2-1; CDR3: CASSPHRGQSDEQFF; DNA: TGTGCCAGCAGTCCCCACAGGGGGCAAAGCGATGAGCAGTTCTTC
size: few; V: TRBV12-3/TRBV12-4; D: NA; J: TRBJ2-5; CDR3: CASSLSGEGTQYF; DNA: TGTGCCAGCAGTTTATCGGGAGAGGGGACCCAGTACTTC
size: NA; V: TRBV19; D: NA; J: TRBJ1-5; CDR3: CASRARGAGKTQPQHF; DNA: TGTGCCTCTCGCGCCAGGGGCGCGGGTAAAACTCAGCCCCAGCATTTT
size: many; V: TRBV3-1; D: NA; J: TRBJ2-7; CDR3: CASSQPQGEQYF; DNA: TGTGCCAGCAGCCAACCACAGGGTGAGCAGTACTTC
size: many; V: TRBV30; D: TRBD1; J: TRBJ1-5; CDR3: CAWSVRGRVQPQHF; DNA: TGTGCCTGGAGTGTAAGGGGGCGAGTTCAGCCCCAGCATTTT
size: many; V: TRBV6-1; D: TRBD1; J: TRBJ2-7; CDR3: CASSEDRAGEQYF; DNA: TGTGCCAGCAGTGAGGACAGGGCTGGCGAGCAGTACTTC
size: many; V: TRBV5-1; D: NA; J: TRBJ1-1; CDR3: CASSLVGPQMGDTEAFF; DNA: TGCGCCAGCAGCTTGGTGGGACCCCAAATGGGGGACACTGAAGCTTTCTTT
size: few; V: TRBV20-1; D: NA; J: TRBJ1-4; CDR3: CSAGIGLGNEKLFF; DNA: TGCAGTGCTGGTATAGGGCTTGGAAATGAAAAACTGTTTTTT
size: NA; V: TRBV20-1; D: NA; J: TRBJ2-1; CDR3: CSARAYFGGTYNEQFF; DNA: TGCAGTGCTAGAGCCTACTTTGGCGGGACCTACAATGAGCAGTTCTTC
size: few; V: TRBV20-1; D: NA; J: TRBJ1-5; CDR3: CSAIETDSNQPQHF; DNA: TGCAGTGCTATCGAGACGGATAGCAATCAGCCCCAGCATTTT
size: NA; V: TRBV7-7; D: TRBD2; J: TRBJ2-5; CDR3: CASSPLTGGGETQYF; DNA: TGTGCCAGCAGCCCCCTGACGGGAGGGGGAGAGACCCAGTACTTC
size: few; V: TRBV7-2; D: NA; J: TRBJ1-2; CDR3: CASSFPPSYGYTF; DNA: TGTGCCAGCAGCTTCCCCCCTAGCTATGGCTACACCTTC
size: few; V: TRBV6-1; D: NA; J: TRBJ1-2; CDR3: CASRGQLGYTF; DNA: TGTGCCAGCAGAGGACAGCTTGGCTACACCTTC
size: NA; V: TRBV28; D: NA; J: TRBJ1-4; CDR3: CASRQPGSHEKLFF; DNA: TGTGCCAGCAGACAACCGGGATCCCATGAAAAACTGTTTTTT
size: few; V: TRBV2; D: TRBD2; J: TRBJ2-5; CDR3: CASRGRGAYQETQYF; DNA: TGTGCCAGCCGTGGGCGGGGGGCGTACCAAGAGACCCAGTACTTC
size: NA; V: TRBV24-1; D: TRBD2; J: TRBJ2-5; CDR3: CATSDSGLAGLQETQYF; DNA: TGTGCCACCAGTGATTCGGGACTAGCGGGTCTCCAAGAGACCCAGTACTTC
size: many; V: TRBV20-1; D: NA; J: TRBJ2-5; CDR3: CSATVLETQYF; DNA: TGCAGTGCTACCGTTTTGGAGACCCAGTACTTC
size: many; V: TRBV2; D: NA; J: TRBJ2-7; CDR3: CASSERRGSLREQYF; DNA: TGTGCCAGCAGTGAAAGGCGAGGCAGCCTAAGAGAGCAGTACTTC
size: many; V: TRBV4-1; D: NA; J: TRBJ1-3; CDR3: CASSQDGSAGGGNTIYF; DNA: TGCGCCAGCAGCCAAGATGGTTCGGCAGGTGGTGGAAACACCATATATTTT
size: NA; V: TRBV5-1; D: TRBD2; J: TRBJ2-1; CDR3: CASSKDGLAGLNTNNEQFF; DNA: TGCGCCAGCAGCAAGGACGGACTAGCGGGACTCAATACAAACAATGAGCAGTTCTTC
size: few; V: TRBV29-1; D: NA; J: TRBJ1-2; CDR3: CSVPPQNRAYGYTF; DNA: TGCAGCGTTCCCCCCCAGAACAGGGCATATGGCTACACCTTC
size: many; V: TRBV7-3; D: NA; J: TRBJ1-1; CDR3: CASSLQPNTEAFF; DNA: TGTGCCAGCAGCCTCCAGCCGAACACTGAAGCTTTCTTT
size: few; V: TRBV18; D: TRBD1; J: TRBJ2-4; CDR3: CASSPFAGTGGQNIQYF; DNA: TGTGCCAGCTCACCGTTCGCCGGGACAGGGGGGCAAAACATTCAGTACTTC
size: few; V: TRBV10-3; D: NA; J: TRBJ1-2; CDR3: CAISESGTNYGYTF; DNA: TGTGCCATCAGTGAGTCGGGAACTAACTATGGCTACACCTTC
size: many; V: TRBV7-8; D: NA; J: TRBJ2-3; CDR3: CASSPWAIKAAATDTQYF; DNA: TGTGCCAGCAGTCCCTGGGCGATTAAGGCGGCAGCGACAGATACGCAGTATTTT
size: NA; V: TRBV14; D: NA; J: TRBJ2-7; CDR3: CASSQDRVGAAVYEQYF; DNA: TGTGCCAGCAGCCAAGATCGCGTAGGAGCGGCGGTTTACGAGCAGTACTTC
size: once; V: TRBV7-2; D: TRBD1; J: TRBJ1-1; CDR3: CASSPGTGIVAFF; DNA: TGTGCCAGCAGTCCAGGGACAGGGATCGTTGCTTTCTTT
size: many; V: TRBV11-1; D: NA; J: TRBJ2-6; CDR3: CASSLLPSGANVLTF; DNA: TGTGCCAGCAGCTTACTCCCCTCTGGGGCCAACGTCCTGACTTTC
size: NA; V: TRBV2; D: TRBD1; J: TRBJ1-5; CDR3: CASSAEQGNQPQHF; DNA: TGTGCCAGCAGTGCTGAACAGGGGAATCAGCCCCAGCATTTT
size: NA; V: TRBV29-1; D: NA; J: TRBJ2-6; CDR3: CSATGSEANVLTF; DNA: TGCAGCGCAACAGGGTCAGAGGCCAACGTCCTGACTTTC
size: many; V: TRBV20-1; D: NA; J: TRBJ1-1; CDR3: CSARQGNTEAFF; DNA: TGCAGTGCCCGACAAGGGAACACTGAAGCTTTCTTT
size: many; V: TRBV6-1; D: NA; J: TRBJ1-2; CDR3: CASRLQTDYGYTF; DNA: TGTGCCAGCAGATTACAGACAGACTATGGCTACACCTTC
size: many; V: TRBV11-2; D: NA; J: TRBJ2-7; CDR3: CASSSDSSYEQYF; DNA: TGTGCCAGCAGCTCGGACAGTTCCTACGAGCAGTACTTC
size: few; V: TRBV4-2; D: TRBD1; J: TRBJ1-2; CDR3: CASSQDGGTGYGYTF; DNA: TGTGCCAGCAGCCAAGATGGTGGGACAGGGTATGGCTACACCTTC
size: NA; V: TRBV30; D: TRBD2; J: TRBJ2-2; CDR3: CAWRPSGFDTGELFF; DNA: TGTGCCTGGAGGCCTAGCGGGTTCGACACCGGGGAGCTGTTTTTT